This TCR beta chain was captured in a study of technical replicates of blood from several donors. This clone occurred once. Repertoires were generated with immunoSEQ multiplex PCR, while TCRdb's copy carries only in-frame clones and drops some. Among approximately 51,000 clones listed, roughly 93% were seen once. The length of the CDR3 is 14 residues. Trimming left V 5 bases short and J 4 bases short, with 15 bases between. Germline values: CDR1 SNHLY, CDR2 FYNNEI. The genes are TRBV2 and TRBJ2-7, with a possible D match to TRBD1 (8 bases). This sequence was found in a human donor in good health. Some clones in this sample may be carry-over from other donors' samples. Sample: PBMCs. CDR3 nucleotide sequence: TGTGCCAGCAGTCCACAGGGGGGGGAGTACGAGCAGTACTTC. This translates into CASSPQGGEYEQYF. The whole variable domain, remainder taken from reference TRBV2 and TRBJ2-7, is EPEVTQTPSHQVTQMGQEVILRCVPISNHLYFYWYRQILGQKVEFLVSFYNNEISEKSEIFDDQFSVERPDGSNFTLKIRSTKLEDSAMYFCASSPQGGEYEQYFGPGTRLTVT.